This TCR beta chain stems from a study of technical replicates of blood from a handful of donors. Germline values: CDR1 SGHTS, CDR2 YDEGEE. Trimming cost V 4 bases and J 3 bases; bases outside gene matches: 3. This CDR3 has 14 residues. Sequencing was performed with immunoSEQ multiplex PCR; in TCRdb, only in-frame clones are kept and a portion is missing. Of about 73,000 clones listed, about 92% are singletons. The clonotype comes from a human donor in good health. Sequencing input: T cells isolated from PBMCs. The rearrangement joins TRBV5-8 to TRBJ1-4, with 7 nucleotides matching TRBD1. The CDR3 loop reads CASSRGQSNEKLFF. The CDR3 region has the DNA TGTGCCAGCAGCCGGGGACAGTCTAATGAAAAACTGTTTTTT. The whole variable domain, remainder taken from reference TRBV5-8 and TRBJ1-4, is EAGVTQSPTHLIKTRGQQATLRCSPISGHTSVYWYQQALGLGLQFLLWYDEGEERNRGNFPPRFSGRQFPNYSSELNVNALELEDSALYLCASSRGQSNEKLFFGSGTQLSVL.